This TCR beta chain emerged from a study of blood T cells in healthy people across ages. Study at large: There was about one barcoded beta molecule captured by template switching per two T cells.

Each donor had about 10 milliliters of peripheral blood drawn. This CDR3 spans 13 amino acids. Per the germline V gene, CDR1 is SGHRS and CDR2 is YFSETQ. Trimming cost V 4 bases and J 10 bases; bases outside gene matches: 7. PCR was performed a second time for 7 to 11 cycles using a sample-barcoded 5' primer and a J-beta primer mix. TCRdb processed the 5' RACE reads anew with MiXCR; each CDR3 protein has one entry. In the table there are about 1,500,000 distinct CDR3 sequences, 40% to 50% of which are singletons. The sequence was collected from a woman in her late teens or twenties in good health. The rearrangement links TRBV5-1 to TRBJ2-7; 11 bases match TRBD1. Sequences were obtained from blood. For the CDR3, the DNA is TGCGCCAGCAGCGTGGAGGACAGGGGGCTCCAGTACTTC. This encodes CASSVEDRGLQYF.